This T cell receptor beta chain was profiled in a study of blood T cell repertoires in COVID-19. Study context: Researchers got acute and convalescent COVID-19 samples from the United States, Italy and Spain. T cells, B-cell-depleted T cells, or PBMCs supplied cDNA or gDNA.

Study processing details: Estimation of nucleated cell counts was performed using reference gene primer amplification. Produced via immunoSEQ multiplex PCR; TCRdb's table is partial and in-frame only. V, J and clone size are taken as reported in that table, and D and trimming were inferred from the DNA itself. The sample lists about 180,000 clones, roughly four fifths seen once, with 1.5% in the top ten. The CDR3 is made up of 10 amino acids. Germline V gene lookup returns CDR1 DFQATT and CDR2 SNEGSKA (reference sequence). The V end lost 4 bases, the J end lost 7 bases, and 5 bases lay between the germline ends.

Sequenced material: peripheral blood. The V call is TRBV20-1, the J call TRBJ2-1; D is ambiguous. The sequence was obtained from a human donor in a cohort sampled during active COVID-19. This CDR3 is CSATRNEQFF. CDR3 nucleotides: TGCAGTGCTACCAGGAATGAGCAGTTCTTC.